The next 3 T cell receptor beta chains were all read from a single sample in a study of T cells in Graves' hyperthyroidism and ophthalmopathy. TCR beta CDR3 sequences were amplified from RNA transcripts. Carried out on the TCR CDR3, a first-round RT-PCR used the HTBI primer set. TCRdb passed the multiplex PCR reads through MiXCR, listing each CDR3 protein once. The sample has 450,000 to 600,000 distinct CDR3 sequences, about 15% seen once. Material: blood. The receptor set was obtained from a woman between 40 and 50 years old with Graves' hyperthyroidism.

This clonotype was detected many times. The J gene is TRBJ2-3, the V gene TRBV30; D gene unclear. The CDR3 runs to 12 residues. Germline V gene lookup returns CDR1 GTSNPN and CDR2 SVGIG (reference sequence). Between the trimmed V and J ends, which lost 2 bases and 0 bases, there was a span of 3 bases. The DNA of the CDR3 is TGTGCCTGGAGTTTAAGCACAGATACGCAGTATTTT. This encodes CAWSLSTDTQYF.

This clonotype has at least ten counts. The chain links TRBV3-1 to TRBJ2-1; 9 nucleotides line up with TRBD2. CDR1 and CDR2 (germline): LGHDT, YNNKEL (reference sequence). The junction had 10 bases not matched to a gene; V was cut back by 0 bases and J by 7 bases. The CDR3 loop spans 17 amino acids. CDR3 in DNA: TGTGCCAGCAGCCAAGAGGCAAGCGGGAGGCCTTGGAATGAGCAGTTCTTC. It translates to CASSQEASGRPWNEQFF.

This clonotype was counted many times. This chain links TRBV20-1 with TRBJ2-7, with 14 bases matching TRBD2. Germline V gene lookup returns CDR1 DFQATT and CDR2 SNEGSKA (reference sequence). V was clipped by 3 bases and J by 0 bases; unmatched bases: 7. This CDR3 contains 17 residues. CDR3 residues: CSASPGLAGAPSYEQYF. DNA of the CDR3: TGCAGTGCTAGCCCGGGACTAGCGGGAGCACCCTCCTACGAGCAGTACTTC.